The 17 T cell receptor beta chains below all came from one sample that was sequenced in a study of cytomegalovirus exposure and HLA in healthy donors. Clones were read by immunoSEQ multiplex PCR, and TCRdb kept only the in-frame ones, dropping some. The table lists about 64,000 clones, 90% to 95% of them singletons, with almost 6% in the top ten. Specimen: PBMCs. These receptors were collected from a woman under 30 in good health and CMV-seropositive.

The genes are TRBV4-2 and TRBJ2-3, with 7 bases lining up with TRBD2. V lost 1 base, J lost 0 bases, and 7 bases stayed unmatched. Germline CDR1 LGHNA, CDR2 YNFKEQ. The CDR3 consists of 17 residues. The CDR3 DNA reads TGTGCCAGCAGCCAAGTTGGAGCGGGACTTAGCACAGATACGCAGTATTTT. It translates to CASSQVGAGLSTDTQYF.

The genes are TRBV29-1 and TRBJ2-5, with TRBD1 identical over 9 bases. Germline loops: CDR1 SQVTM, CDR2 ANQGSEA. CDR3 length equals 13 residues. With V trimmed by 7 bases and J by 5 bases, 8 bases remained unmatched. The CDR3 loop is CSGRDRVKETQYF. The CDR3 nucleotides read TGCAGCGGGCGGGACAGGGTTAAGGAGACCCAGTACTTC.

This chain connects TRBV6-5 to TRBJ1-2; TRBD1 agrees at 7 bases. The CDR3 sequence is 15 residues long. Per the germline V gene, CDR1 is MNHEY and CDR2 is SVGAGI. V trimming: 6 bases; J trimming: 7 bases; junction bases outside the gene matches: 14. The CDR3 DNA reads TGTGCCAGCAGACCTACAACCGACAGGGTGGGTGGCTACACCTTC. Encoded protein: CASRPTTDRVGGYTF.

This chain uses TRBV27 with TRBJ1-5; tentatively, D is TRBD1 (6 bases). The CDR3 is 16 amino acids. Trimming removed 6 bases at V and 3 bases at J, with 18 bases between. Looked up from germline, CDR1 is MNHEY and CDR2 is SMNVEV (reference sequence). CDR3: CASSKNRAAYNQPQHF. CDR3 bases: TGTGCCAGCAGCAAGAACAGGGCGGCCTACAATCAGCCCCAGCATTTT.

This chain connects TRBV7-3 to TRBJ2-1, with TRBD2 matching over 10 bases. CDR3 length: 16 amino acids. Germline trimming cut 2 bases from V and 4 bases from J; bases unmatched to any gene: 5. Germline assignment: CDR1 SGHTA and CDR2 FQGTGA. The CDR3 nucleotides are TGTGCCAGCAGCTTAGAAGCGGGGGGGCAGTACAATGAGCAGTTCTTC. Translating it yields CASSLEAGGQYNEQFF.

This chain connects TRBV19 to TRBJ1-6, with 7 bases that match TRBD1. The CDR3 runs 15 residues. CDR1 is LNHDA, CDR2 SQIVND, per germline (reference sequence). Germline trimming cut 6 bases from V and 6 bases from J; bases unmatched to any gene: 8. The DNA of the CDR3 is TGTGCCAGTAGCCTGGACAGGCGGGGTAATTCACCCCTCCACTTT. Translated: CASSLDRRGNSPLHF.

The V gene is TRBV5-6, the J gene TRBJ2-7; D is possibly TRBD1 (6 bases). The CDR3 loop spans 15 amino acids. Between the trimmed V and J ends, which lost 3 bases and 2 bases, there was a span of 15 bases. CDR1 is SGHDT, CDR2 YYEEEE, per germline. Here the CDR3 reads CASSWPRDTTYEQYF. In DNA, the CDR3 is TGTGCCAGCAGCTGGCCTCGGGACACTACCTACGAGCAGTACTTC.

CDR3 in DNA: TGTGCCAGCGGATACGGGAGGGGGTCCTACGAGCAGTACTTC. Amino acids: CASGYGRGSYEQYF. The chain carries TRBV2 and TRBJ2-7; 8 positions match TRBD2. The V segment lost 8 bases and the J segment 1 base; nucleotides outside the gene matches: 7. Germline assignment: CDR1 SNHLY and CDR2 FYNNEI. CDR3 length equals 14 residues.

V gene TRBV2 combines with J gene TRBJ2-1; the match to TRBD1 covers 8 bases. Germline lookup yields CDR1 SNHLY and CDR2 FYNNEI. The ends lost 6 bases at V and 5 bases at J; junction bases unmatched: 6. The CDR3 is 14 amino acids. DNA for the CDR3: TGTGCCAGCAGACCAGACAGGGGTCACAATGAGCAGTTCTTC. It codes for CASRPDRGHNEQFF.

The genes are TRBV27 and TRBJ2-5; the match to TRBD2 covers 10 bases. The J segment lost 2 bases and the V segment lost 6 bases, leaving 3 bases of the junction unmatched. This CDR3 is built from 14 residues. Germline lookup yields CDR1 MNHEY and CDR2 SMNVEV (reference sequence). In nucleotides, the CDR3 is TGTGCCAGCAGGAAGCGGGGGGGGCAAGAGACCCAGTACTTC. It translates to CASRKRGGQETQYF.

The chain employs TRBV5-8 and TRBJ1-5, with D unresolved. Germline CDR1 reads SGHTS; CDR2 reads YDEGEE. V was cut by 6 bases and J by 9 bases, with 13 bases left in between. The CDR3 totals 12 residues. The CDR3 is CASTWSGSPQHF. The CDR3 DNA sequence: TGTGCCAGCACCTGGAGTGGGTCGCCCCAGCATTTT.

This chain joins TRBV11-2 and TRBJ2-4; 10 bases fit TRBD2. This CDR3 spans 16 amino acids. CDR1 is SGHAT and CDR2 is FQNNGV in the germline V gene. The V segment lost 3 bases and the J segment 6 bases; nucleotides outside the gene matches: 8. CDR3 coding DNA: TGTGCCAGCAGCTTCGGGACTAGCGTACTAGGAAACATTCAGTACTTC. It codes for CASSFGTSVLGNIQYF.

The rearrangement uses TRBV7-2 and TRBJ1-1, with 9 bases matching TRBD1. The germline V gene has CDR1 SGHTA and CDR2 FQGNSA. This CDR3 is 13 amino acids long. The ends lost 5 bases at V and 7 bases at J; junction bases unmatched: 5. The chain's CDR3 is CASSPGQGGEAFF. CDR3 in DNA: TGTGCCAGCAGCCCGGGACAGGGAGGTGAAGCTTTCTTT.

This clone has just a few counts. As DNA, the CDR3 is TGTGCCAGTAGTCCGGGACAGCACTACGAGCAGTACTTC. Amino acids: CASSPGQHYEQYF. The chain employs TRBV19 and TRBJ2-7; 7 nucleotides agree with TRBD1. This CDR3 spans 13 amino acids. Looked up from germline, CDR1 is LNHDA and CDR2 is SQIVND (reference sequence). J gave up 3 bases and V 5 bases, and 4 bases lay outside the gene matches.

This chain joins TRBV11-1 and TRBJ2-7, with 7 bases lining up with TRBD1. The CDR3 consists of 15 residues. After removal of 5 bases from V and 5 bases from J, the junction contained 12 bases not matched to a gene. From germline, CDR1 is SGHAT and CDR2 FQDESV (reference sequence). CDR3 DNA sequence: TGTGCCAGCAGCCACCCAGGGGGAAATTCGCACGAGCAGTACTTC. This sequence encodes CASSHPGGNSHEQYF.

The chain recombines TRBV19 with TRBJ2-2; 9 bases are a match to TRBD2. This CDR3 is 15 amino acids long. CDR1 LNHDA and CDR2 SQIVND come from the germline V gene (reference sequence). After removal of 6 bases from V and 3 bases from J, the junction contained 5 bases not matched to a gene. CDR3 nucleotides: TGTGCCAGTAGAAAACGGACTAGCGACACCGGGGAGCTGTTTTTT. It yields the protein CASRKRTSDTGELFF.

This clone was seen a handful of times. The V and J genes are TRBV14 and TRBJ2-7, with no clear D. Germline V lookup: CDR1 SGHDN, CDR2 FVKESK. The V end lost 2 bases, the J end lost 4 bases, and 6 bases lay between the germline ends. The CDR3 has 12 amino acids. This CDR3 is CASSQSIYEQYF. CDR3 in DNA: TGTGCCAGCAGCCAATCTATTTACGAGCAGTACTTC.